This is a list of T cell receptor beta chains from one sample in a study of T cell clones after liver transplantation. Repertoires were generated with immunoSEQ multiplex PCR, while TCRdb's copy carries only in-frame clones and drops some. The table records approximately 100,000 clones, around four fifths of them present only once. Source: CD4+ T cells from blood, taken roughly 50 months after liver transplant. The receptors stem from a human patient who received a liver transplant. The graft donor may have given rise to some T cells. Each CDR3 is given with its conserved first and last residue. D genes are given only for firm matches. Clone sizes are given selectively: once, few, many, or a class where the clone is expanded.

clone_size,v_call,d_call,j_call,cdr3_aa,cdr3_nt
.,TRBV23-1,TRBD1,TRBJ1-5,CASSPRDRARLSNQPQHF,TGCGCCAGCAGCCCTAGGGACAGGGCTCGTCTCAGCAATCAGCCCCAGCATTTT
.,TRBV4-2,.,TRBJ1-3,CASSQEPQGTGNTIYF,TGTGCCAGCAGCCAGGAACCCCAGGGGACGGGAAACACCATATATTTT
once,TRBV9,.,TRBJ2-7,CASSVESAYEQYF,TGTGCCAGCAGCGTAGAGTCAGCCTACGAGCAGTACTTC
.,TRBV7-2,TRBD2,TRBJ2-1,CASSSGLAGGLNEQFF,TGTGCCAGCAGCTCCGGACTAGCGGGGGGTCTGAATGAGCAGTTCTTC
.,TRBV6-5,.,TRBJ1-2,CASSPGQSYGYTF,TGTGCCAGCAGCCCGGGTCAGAGCTATGGCTACACCTTC
once,TRBV19,.,TRBJ1-2,CASSTYPGYTF,TGTGCCAGTAGTACTTACCCTGGCTACACCTTC
.,TRBV6-1,.,TRBJ2-7,CASSVTGISYEQYF,TGTGCCAGCAGTGTAACAGGAATCTCCTACGAGCAGTACTTC
.,TRBV6-6,.,TRBJ2-7,CASSYSGNYEQYF,TGTGCCAGCAGTTACTCAGGGAACTACGAGCAGTACTTC
.,TRBV18,TRBD1,TRBJ1-2,CASVLEGARYGYTF,TGTGCCAGCGTACTGGAGGGGGCCCGATATGGCTACACCTTC
.,TRBV23-1,.,TRBJ1-5,CASSPRDSGNQPQHF,TGCGCCAGCAGTCCCCGGGACTCCGGCAATCAGCCCCAGCATTTT
few,TRBV19,TRBD1,TRBJ2-1,CASSLPDRASNEQFF,TGTGCCAGTAGTCTCCCGGACAGGGCTTCCAATGAGCAGTTCTTC
.,TRBV11-3,.,TRBJ1-2,CASSLDSRGNGYTF,TGTGCCAGCAGCTTAGATTCAAGGGGTAATGGCTACACCTTC
.,TRBV14,.,TRBJ2-5,CASSRDLRQETQYF,TGTGCCAGCAGCCGCGACTTACGGCAAGAGACCCAGTACTTC
.,TRBV6-5,.,TRBJ2-1,CATNFNNEQFF,TGTGCAACCAATTTCAACAATGAGCAGTTCTTC
once,TRBV28,TRBD1,TRBJ2-1,CASSYRDRGRSEQFF,TGTGCCAGCAGTTACCGGGACAGGGGCCGGAGTGAGCAGTTCTTC
.,TRBV28,.,TRBJ2-3,CATKLLTGTDTQYF,TGTGCCACCAAACTCTTAACGGGGACAGATACGCAGTATTTT
.,TRBV11-1,.,TRBJ2-1,CASSLGLGLATYNEQFF,TGTGCCAGCAGCTTAGGCCTGGGGCTAGCAACCTACAATGAGCAGTTCTTC
.,TRBV15,.,TRBJ1-3,CATSRDRDRSGNTIYF,TGTGCCACCAGCAGAGACAGGGATCGATCTGGAAACACCATATATTTT
.,TRBV27,TRBD1,TRBJ2-7,CASSWTGGAYEQYF,TGTGCCAGCAGTTGGACAGGGGGGGCCTACGAGCAGTACTTC
.,TRBV9,TRBD1,TRBJ1-3,CASSSTGLNSGNTIYF,TGTGCCAGCAGCTCGACAGGGCTGAACTCTGGAAACACCATATATTTT
.,TRBV29-1,.,TRBJ2-1,CSVGRSSYNEQFF,TGCAGCGTTGGGAGAAGCTCCTACAATGAGCAGTTCTTC
.,TRBV19,.,TRBJ2-7,CASSSWTNEQYF,TGTGCCAGTAGTTCCTGGACGAATGAGCAGTACTTC
once,TRBV2,TRBD1,TRBJ1-5,CASSRDKGAGQPQHF,TGTGCCAGCAGCAGGGACAAGGGGGCGGGTCAGCCCCAGCATTTT
.,TRBV6-5,TRBD1,TRBJ1-5,CASRRTGSNQPQHF,TGTGCCAGCAGACGGACAGGGAGCAATCAGCCCCAGCATTTT
.,TRBV6-1,.,TRBJ2-2,CAISLDKGAGELFF,TGTGCCATCTCCCTGGACAAAGGGGCCGGGGAGCTGTTTTTT
.,TRBV28,.,TRBJ1-5,CASSKFAGNQPQHF,TGTGCCAGCAGTAAGTTCGCAGGTAATCAGCCCCAGCATTTT
.,TRBV9,.,TRBJ2-5,CASSVVGGIETQYF,TGTGCCAGCAGCGTAGTTGGGGGGATAGAGACCCAGTACTTC
once,TRBV9,.,TRBJ2-3,CASSAVGDTQYF,TGTGCCAGCAGCGCCGTAGGAGATACGCAGTATTTT
.,TRBV19,TRBD2,TRBJ2-3,CASSVAGVRTDTQYF,TGTGCCAGTAGTGTAGCGGGGGTCCGCACAGATACGCAGTATTTT
few,TRBV2,TRBD1,TRBJ1-2,CASSGDREYGYTF,TGTGCCAGCAGTGGGGACAGGGAATACGGCTACACCTTC
once,TRBV28,TRBD2,TRBJ2-6,CASLPGRVLSGANVLTF,TGTGCCAGCCTCCCCGGGAGGGTACTCTCTGGGGCCAACGTCCTGACTTTC
.,TRBV19,.,TRBJ1-1,CASSIRTYTEAFF,TGTGCCAGTAGTATCAGGACCTACACTGAAGCTTTCTTT
.,TRBV6-1,TRBD2,TRBJ2-7,CASSGIAGAVGPYF,TGTGCCAGCAGTGGGATAGCGGGAGCCGTAGGACCGTACTTC
.,TRBV7-6,.,TRBJ2-7,CASSLRSGTGRTYEQYF,TGTGCCAGCAGCTTAAGAAGTGGCACAGGGAGGACCTACGAGCAGTACTTC
few,TRBV30,TRBD1,TRBJ1-1,CAWSQADRDTEAFF,TGTGCCTGGAGCCAAGCTGACAGGGACACTGAAGCTTTCTTT
once,TRBV20-1,.,TRBJ1-1,CSPGRGEAFF,TGCAGTCCTGGGCGGGGAGAAGCTTTCTTT
.,TRBV6-1,.,TRBJ1-1,CASKEGPLMNTEAFF,TGTGCCAGCAAGGAAGGCCCCCTTATGAACACTGAAGCTTTCTTT
once,TRBV19,TRBD1,TRBJ2-7,CASSKDRGEQYF,TGTGCCAGTAGTAAGGACAGGGGCGAGCAGTACTTC
.,TRBV29-1,TRBD1,TRBJ2-2,CSVPGQGKTPSTGELFF,TGCAGCGTGCCCGGACAGGGAAAAACCCCAAGTACCGGGGAGCTGTTTTTT